The 16 T cell receptor beta chains given below trace back to one sample, sequenced in a study of cytomegalovirus exposure and HLA in healthy donors. TCRdb keeps only in-frame clones here, not all; method: immunoSEQ multiplex PCR. Altogether some 69,000 clones are present, roughly 96% being singletons, with the ten largest covering approximately 2.5%. Sequenced sample: PBMCs. The receptor set was obtained from a young man in good health and CMV-seronegative.

This chain uses TRBV23-1 with TRBJ2-5, with 9 bases that match TRBD1. TRBV23-1 is reported as an ORF; its role is uncertain. The CDR3 runs 14 residues. V lost 7 bases and J lost 6; bases outside the gene matches: 9. The CDR3 coding sequence is TGCGCCAGCATAGGGGACAGGGTGCCGAAGACCCAGTACTTC. Translating it yields CASIGDRVPKTQYF.

This chain links TRBV7-8 with TRBJ2-1; TRBD1 matches 8 bases. V lost 1 base and J lost 0; bases outside the gene matches: 5. Looked up from germline, CDR1 is SGHVS and CDR2 is FQNEAQ. The CDR3 consists of 17 residues. This CDR3 reads CASSLGYDRGSYNEQFF. The CDR3 nucleotides are TGTGCCAGCAGCTTAGGCTACGACAGGGGCTCCTACAATGAGCAGTTCTTC. Filled out from reference TRBV7-8 and TRBJ2-1, the complete variable domain reads GAGVSQSPRYKVAKRGQDVALRCDPISGHVSLFWYQQALGQGPEFLTYFQNEAQLDKSGLPSDRFFAERPEGSVSTLKIQRTQQEDSAVYLCASSLGYDRGSYNEQFFGPGTRLTVL.

V usage is TRBV28 and J usage is TRBJ2-7; 9 positions agree with TRBD1. The V segment lost 5 bases and the J segment 3 bases; nucleotides outside the gene matches: 5. The germline V gene encodes CDR1 MDHEN and CDR2 SYDVKM. This CDR3 spans 14 amino acids. The CDR3 sequence: CASSPGQGLYEQYF. CDR3 nucleotides: TGTGCCAGCAGTCCCGGACAGGGGCTCTACGAGCAGTACTTC.

Note on this clone: An end of the junction does not agree with germline; a read error may underlie this. This chain connects TRBV27 to TRBJ1-1; 8 nucleotides agree with TRBD1. This CDR3 region has 14 residues. CDR1 MNHEY and CDR2 SMNVEV come from the germline V gene (reference sequence). This chain's CDR3 is CASRGRQGRTETFF. CDR3 nucleotide sequence: TGTGCCAGCAGAGGGCGACAGGGGAGGACTGAAACTTTCTTT.

This clone was picked up a small number of times. The V gene is TRBV28, the J gene TRBJ2-5; tentative D call: TRBD1 (7 bases). Germline loops: CDR1 MDHEN, CDR2 SYDVKM. The ends were cut back, 4 bases at V and 3 bases at J, with 21 bases in the middle. The length of the CDR3 is 17 residues. CDR3 in amino acids: CASSSPAGQPDKETQYF. For the CDR3, the DNA is TGTGCCAGCAGTTCACCGGCGGGACAGCCTGATAAAGAGACCCAGTACTTC.

This rearrangement joins TRBV29-1 to TRBJ2-1; the match to TRBD1 covers 7 bases. CDR1 is SQVTM and CDR2 is ANQGSEA in the germline V gene. The CDR3 length is 13 residues. J gave up 9 bases and V 1 base, and 6 bases lay outside the gene matches. The CDR3 reads CSVEATGWSEQFF. For the CDR3, the DNA is TGCAGCGTTGAAGCGACAGGGTGGAGTGAGCAGTTCTTC.

V gene TRBV7-9 combines with J gene TRBJ2-4; TRBD1 matches 7 bases. With V trimmed by 1 base and J by 2 bases, 2 bases remained unmatched. Germline lookup yields CDR1 SEHNR and CDR2 FQNEAQ (reference sequence). The CDR3 is made up of 15 amino acids. The CDR3 region is CASSLGTGTKNIQYF. For the CDR3, the DNA is TGTGCCAGCAGCTTAGGGACAGGTACCAAAAACATTCAGTACTTC.

The rearrangement uses TRBV6-1 and TRBJ2-2; possible D gene TRBD1, 6 bases. The CDR3 runs 15 residues. The ends were cut back, 5 bases at V and 3 bases at J, with 13 bases in the middle. CDR1 is MNHNS, CDR2 SASEGT, per germline. The CDR3 loop reads CASSPGTRHTGELFF. The CDR3, as DNA: TGTGCCAGCAGTCCTGGGACAAGACACACCGGGGAGCTGTTTTTT.

Only one count was recorded for this clone. This rearrangement joins TRBV11-3 to TRBJ2-5; 10 positions match TRBD2. Trimming cost V 5 bases and J 2 bases; bases outside gene matches: 8. This CDR3 has 16 residues. Germline V CDR1 and CDR2: SGHNT, YENEEA. The CDR3 DNA sequence: TGTGCCAGCAGCCGACCCCGAGCGGGAGGGCAAGAGACCCAGTACTTC. It is translated as CASSRPRAGGQETQYF.

The V and J genes are TRBV6-1 and TRBJ1-5; the match to TRBD1 covers 8 bases. This CDR3 is 15 amino acids long. The trim removed 5 bases at V and 3 bases at J, leaving 6 bases unmatched. Germline values: CDR1 MNHNS, CDR2 SASEGT. CDR3 region: CASSRGQDFNQPQHF. The CDR3 DNA sequence: TGTGCCAGCAGTCGGGGACAGGATTTCAATCAGCCCCAGCATTTT.

The chain has TRBV7-2 and TRBJ1-1; 11 bases are shared with TRBD1. This CDR3 contains 17 residues. V shed 5 bases, J shed 3 bases, and the junction held 11 bases outside the gene matches. The V gene's germline CDR1 is SGHTA and CDR2 FQGNSA. The CDR3 protein is CASSIGQGAFEDTEAFF. The CDR3 DNA sequence: TGTGCCAGCAGCATAGGACAGGGGGCTTTTGAGGACACTGAAGCTTTCTTT.

The V call is TRBV5-4, the J call TRBJ1-4; 10 bases map to TRBD1. Trimming took 2 bases from V and 8 from J; bases not matched to a gene: 6. Germline V gives CDR1 SGHNT, CDR2 YYREEE (reference sequence). The CDR3 is made up of 15 amino acids. The CDR3 here is CASSFKGQGEEKLFF. Written as DNA, the CDR3 is TGTGCCAGCAGCTTCAAAGGACAGGGGGAGGAAAAACTGTTTTTT.

J is TRBJ1-2 and V is TRBV6-5; TRBD1 is a possible D gene (5 bases). The CDR3 spans 15 residues. Germline V gene lookup returns CDR1 MNHEY and CDR2 SVGAGI. The V end was cut by 7 bases, the J end by 6 bases, with 21 bases between. The CDR3 nucleotides read TGTGCCAGCACCCAAACGAAAGACAGAACAAATGGCTACACCTTC. Protein product: CASTQTKDRTNGYTF.

This chain links TRBV10-2 with TRBJ1-2; 11 bases match TRBD1. This CDR3 spans 12 amino acids. After removal of 8 bases from V and 5 bases from J, the junction contained 1 base not matched to a gene. From germline, CDR1 is WSHSY and CDR2 SAAADI. The CDR3 loop reads CASGQGAYGYTF. CDR3 DNA sequence: TGCGCCAGCGGACAGGGGGCTTATGGCTACACCTTC.

V gene TRBV5-6 combines with J gene TRBJ1-1; the D is unclear. Trimming left V 0 bases short and J 0 bases short, with 9 bases between. In germline, CDR1 is SGHDT, CDR2 YYEEEE. This CDR3 is built from 15 residues. CDR3 coding DNA: TGTGCCAGCAGCTTGGTAGGCGGGATGAACACTGAAGCTTTCTTT. Protein product: CASSLVGGMNTEAFF.

The chain employs TRBV5-1 and TRBJ2-1; TRBD2 matches 10 bases. CDR1 and CDR2 (germline): SGHRS, YFSETQ. V was pared by 2 bases and J by 9 bases, with 5 bases of the junction left unmatched. This CDR3 spans 14 amino acids. For the CDR3, the DNA is TGCGCCAGCAGCTTCCTAGCGGGAGAAGGTGAGCAGTTCTTC. Translated: CASSFLAGEGEQFF.